A selection of T cell receptor beta chains follows, all from one sample in a study of control samples from healthy donors and cancer patients. Assay: immunoSEQ multiplex PCR; the TCRdb copy retains only in-frame clones and omits some. The sample consists of some 150,000 clones, roughly 93% of them appearing once. Sequenced input: blood. These receptor sequences come from a man aged 45-65 years in good health. Each CDR3 is given with its conserved first and last residue. D genes are given only for firm matches. Not every row has a clone size; where given, it reads once, few, many or a size class.

j_call | clone_size | v_call | d_call | cdr3_nt | cdr3_aa
TRBJ2-7 | . | TRBV24-1 | . | TGTGCCACCAGTGATTTTACAACCTACGAGCAGTACTTC | CATSDFTTYEQYF
TRBJ1-2 | . | TRBV28 | . | TGTGCCAGCAGTAGCGCGGGCTACACCTTC | CASSSAGYTF
TRBJ1-6 | few | TRBV30 | . | TGTGCCTGGAGTTACAGGGCGGTTACTTCACCCCTCCACTTT | CAWSYRAVTSPLHF
TRBJ1-2 | . | TRBV19 | TRBD1 | TGTGCCAGTAGTATCCCGAACACAGGGGGAATCTATGGCTACACCTTC | CASSIPNTGGIYGYTF
TRBJ2-1 | . | TRBV18 | . | TGTGCCAGCTCACCACCTCAGAAATCGTACAATGAGCAGTTCTTC | CASSPPQKSYNEQFF
TRBJ2-2 | . | TRBV2 | TRBD1 | TGTGCCAGCAGCCTGATCGAGCGGACAGGGAACACCGGGGAGCTGTTTTTT | CASSLIERTGNTGELFF
TRBJ2-1 | . | TRBV19 | TRBD1 | TGTGCCAGTAGTTTCGGACAGGGGCAGCAGTTCTTC | CASSFGQGQQFF
TRBJ2-5 | . | TRBV7-8 | TRBD2 | TGTGCCAGCAGCTTAGCCAGTGCGGGAGTGGGGAGGGAGACCCAGTACTTC | CASSLASAGVGRETQYF
TRBJ1-2 | . | TRBV24-1 | . | TGTGCCACCAGTGGCGGGGGTCGCCGAAACTATGGCTACACCTTC | CATSGGGRRNYGYTF
TRBJ1-3 | . | TRBV6-5 | . | TGTGCCAGCAGCAGACAGGAATACTCTGGAAACACCATATATTTT | CASSRQEYSGNTIYF
TRBJ2-7 | . | TRBV28 | . | TGTGCCAGCAGCCCAGGGGGGAGCTCCTACGAGCAGTACTTC | CASSPGGSSYEQYF
TRBJ2-3 | . | TRBV29-1 | TRBD1 | TGCAGCGTGGGGACAGGCACAGTCACAGATACGCAGTATTTT | CSVGTGTVTDTQYF
TRBJ2-6 | . | TRBV4-1 | . | TGCGCCAGCAGCCATCCGCCTGACAGCTCTGGGGCCAACGTCCTGACTTTC | CASSHPPDSSGANVLTF
TRBJ1-5 | once | TRBV19 | . | TGTGCCAGTAGCTACGGGAAATGGGATCAGCCCCAGCATTTT | CASSYGKWDQPQHF
TRBJ1-2 | . | TRBV19 | . | TGTGCCAGTAGTACAGGACCCTATGGCTACACCTTC | CASSTGPYGYTF
TRBJ2-2 | . | TRBV12-5 | TRBD2 | TGTGCTAGTGGTCGGAGCGGGAGCGCCTCGAACACCGGGGAGCTGTTTTTT | CASGRSGSASNTGELFF
TRBJ2-3 | . | TRBV19 | TRBD1 | TGTGCCAGTAGTTTGGAGGCAGGGGGCGGCACAGATACGCAGTATTTT | CASSLEAGGGTDTQYF
TRBJ1-5 | . | TRBV12-2 | . | TGTGCAAGTCGCTTAACCCCCGGCAATCAGCCCCAGCATTTT | CASRLTPGNQPQHF
TRBJ2-7 | . | TRBV30 | TRBD2 | TGTGCCTGGAGGGGGACTAGCGGGAGTCGGGACGAGCAGTACTTC | CAWRGTSGSRDEQYF
TRBJ2-3 | . | TRBV9 | TRBD2 | TGTGCCAGCAGCGCGGGACTAGAGAAAACAGATACGCAGTATTTT | CASSAGLEKTDTQYF
TRBJ1-2 | . | TRBV28 | . | TGTGCCAGCAGTTTAACTAATTGGGGGATGGGTTATGGCTACACCTTC | CASSLTNWGMGYGYTF
TRBJ2-3 | . | TRBV10-3 | . | TGTGCCATCAGTGAGTCTACCCCTAGCACAGATACGCAGTATTTT | CAISESTPSTDTQYF
TRBJ2-3 | . | TRBV5-1 | TRBD1 | TGCGCCAGCAGCTTGGTACAGGGGGGAGATACGCAGTATTTT | CASSLVQGGDTQYF
TRBJ1-4 | . | TRBV28 | . | TGTGCCAGCAGTTTACCTCTTAGTGGGGGATTGGGTGAAAAACTGTTTTTT | CASSLPLSGGLGEKLFF
TRBJ2-1 | . | TRBV28 | . | TGTGCCAGCCTCGGGACTCTCTTCAGTAGGGAGCAGTTCTTC | CASLGTLFSREQFF
TRBJ2-4 | . | TRBV4-1 | . | TGCGCCAGCAGCCAAGGAACAGGCCTAAACATTCAGTACTTC | CASSQGTGLNIQYF
TRBJ1-4 | . | TRBV2 | TRBD1 | TGTGCCAGCAGAATAAGACAGGGCACTAATGAAAAACTGTTTTTT | CASRIRQGTNEKLFF
TRBJ2-5 | . | TRBV18 | TRBD1 | TGTGCCAGCTCACCCCCGACAGGGGGCCGGGAGACCCAGTACTTC | CASSPPTGGRETQYF
TRBJ1-4 | . | TRBV10-3 | . | TGTGCCATCAGTGAGTCGGAGGGTGAAAAACTGTTTTTT | CAISESEGEKLFF
TRBJ2-1 | . | TRBV9 | . | TGTGCCAGCAGCGGCGGATCTGGAGCCTACAATGAGCAGTTCTTC | CASSGGSGAYNEQFF
TRBJ1-1 | . | TRBV19 | . | TGTGCCAGTGGGGACAACACTGAAGCTTTCTTT | CASGDNTEAFF
TRBJ1-2 | . | TRBV3-1/TRBV3-2 | . | TGTGCCAGCAGCCAAGAGAGTGGGGGCTACACCTTC | CASSQESGGYTF
TRBJ2-2 | . | TRBV28 | TRBD2 | TGTGCCAGCATCCAAAGCGGGACTAGCTTCCTGTTTTTT | CASIQSGTSFLFF
TRBJ1-1 | . | TRBV4-1 | . | TGCGCCAGCAGCCAAGCACTTTTGAACACTGAAGCTTTCTTT | CASSQALLNTEAFF
TRBJ2-1 | . | TRBV4-1 | TRBD1 | TGCGCCAGCAGCAGGGACAGAACCCACTACAATGAGCAGTTCTTC | CASSRDRTHYNEQFF
TRBJ1-3 | . | TRBV28 | . | TGTGCCAGCAGTTTAGGGGCAGCTTTCTCTGGAAACACCATATATTTT | CASSLGAAFSGNTIYF
TRBJ2-5 | . | TRBV18 | TRBD2 | TGTGCCAGCTCACCAGGACTAGCAGCGGCAGAGACCCAGTACTTC | CASSPGLAAAETQYF
TRBJ1-2 | . | TRBV3-1/TRBV3-2 | . | TGTGCCAGCAGCCAAGATGGGACATATGGCTACACCTTC | CASSQDGTYGYTF
TRBJ1-4 | . | TRBV10-3 | TRBD1 | TGTGCCATCAGGGGACAGGGGAATGAAAAACTGTTTTTT | CAIRGQGNEKLFF
TRBJ2-1 | . | TRBV27 | TRBD2 | TGTGCCAGCATAAGGTCGGCGGGAGGGTACAATGAGCAGTTCTTC | CASIRSAGGYNEQFF
TRBJ1-2 | . | TRBV14 | . | TGTGCCAGCAGTGCCAGGGTGAACTATGGCTACACCTTC | CASSARVNYGYTF
TRBJ2-7 | . | TRBV29-1 | TRBD1 | TGCAGCGTTGCAGCCGGGACAGCAACCTACGAGCAGTACTTC | CSVAAGTATYEQYF
TRBJ1-4 | . | TRBV7-9 | TRBD1 | TGTGCCAGCAGCCCCCGACAGGGGTATGAAAAACTGTTTTTT | CASSPRQGYEKLFF
TRBJ1-3 | . | TRBV13 | TRBD1 | TGTGCCAGCAGCGGCGCCGGGACAGGGTTCGGAAACACCATATATTTT | CASSGAGTGFGNTIYF
TRBJ2-2 | . | TRBV19 | . | TGTGCCAGTAGTATTTTCGGGTTCGGGGAGCTGTTTTTT | CASSIFGFGELFF